This T cell receptor beta chain was profiled in a study of metastatic and nonmetastatic thyroid tumors. Study in general: Malignant thyroid and benign thyroid patients provided blood and tumor or nodule tissue whose repertoires were compared.

Germline CDR1 MNHNS, CDR2 SASEGT. This CDR3 comprises 14 residues. With 1 base removed from V and 7 bases from J, the gap between germline ends came to 13 bases. Study observations and caveats: For both blood and tumor, malignant thyroid tumors reportedly showed significantly higher TCR beta diversity than benign nodules did.

By sample share, this clone is medium-sized (0.01 to 0.1%). Its antigen remains unknown. No patient had received any treatment before thyroid surgery. In the study's own analysis: Clinicopathological groups supplied CDR3 differences that were used to build a distant-metastasis classifier for papillary thyroid cancer. Using MiXCR, TCRdb reanalyzed the PCR reads. The V and J calls and clone size are TCRdb's, not the authors'. This repertoire shows approximately 22,000 clones, approximately 29% found once; its top ten account for 11% to 15%. The sample was blood. This receptor was obtained from a female donor with papillary thyroid cancer or a benign thyroid nodule (not recorded which). Some clones in this sample may be carry-over from other donors' samples. V and J are TRBV6-1 and TRBJ1-1; unclear D gene. The CDR3 sequence is CASSEVGSYYEAFF. CDR3 coding DNA: TGTGCCAGCAGTGAAGTTGGCAGCTACTATGAAGCTTTCTTT.